Detailed here is one T cell receptor (beta chain). Its specific antigen is unknown. Per-base quality was not reported, and no clone a single base away is much larger than it. The CDR3, from cysteine to phenylalanine, totals 15 residues. The DNA shown is the 45-base CDR3, in frame from base 1. The germline V gene specifies SGHTA as CDR1 and FQGNSA as CDR2. From V the trimming removes 10 bases and from J it removes 1 base, while the gene matches leave 12 bases of the junction unaccounted for. Synthetic TCR analog templates were spiked into each PCR to estimate absolute template abundance from read counts. The immunoSEQ assay used bias-controlled V and J gene primers to amplify TCRbeta CDR3 regions from genomic DNA. Sequencing of rearranged TCRbeta segments was done at approximately 20X coverage. As for the original processing: Clustering was used to correct sequencing errors, and CDR3s were annotated against IMGT so that V, D and J genes could be assigned. Out-of-frame and stop-codon sequences were excluded, and only productive TCRbeta rearrangements were used in downstream analyses. Clonality was computed as one minus Shannon entropy normalized by the log of the number of unique productive sequences. Fisher's exact test with Benjamini-Hochberg correction, using a cutoff of adjusted p below 0.01, was how clones that differed between time points or between blood and tumor were identified. Sourced from immuneACCESS, this table was stored by TCRdb with only in-frame sequences that have V and J called. A share of the clones is absent; for the studies checked, an unresolved V gene accounts for under half, and the remainder has no known explanation. V, J and clone size were drawn from that table, and D and trimming were deduced from the DNA. For this sample there are fewer than 50,000 clones; 65% to 90% appear just once. In total, the top ten clones hold roughly 24% of the sample.

The time point label for this specimen denotes: peripheral blood 6 weeks after treatment start. A cohort of about 30 patients with locally advanced or metastatic urothelial carcinoma, treated at Memorial Sloan Kettering on a trial protocol, was included. Peripheral blood mononuclear cells were collected pretreatment and during treatment, with between 1 and 8 total time points per patient. The Qiagen DNeasy Blood extraction kit was used to purify genomic DNA from total PBMCs and tumor samples. PBMCs were collected pretreatment and during treatment and were isolated and stored as previously described. This specimen comes from a study of PD-L1 blockade in urothelial cancer (TCRdb year 2017). About the full investigation: All patients started therapy at some point between 2014 and 2016 and received atezolizumab 1,200 mg intravenously every 3 weeks. Whole exome sequencing and RNA sequencing of pretreatment tumors were performed alongside TCR sequencing in the same patients. A median of about 150,000 T cells and 80,000 or so unique TCRs was obtained from blood samples, and a median clonality of roughly 0.082 was observed. Some 29 patients had pretreatment blood TCR-seq, some 25 had at least one posttreatment blood collection, and some 25 had tumor TCR-seq. Patients had an ECOG performance status of 0 or 1 and had received between 0 and 3 prior chemotherapy regimens. The study was an exploratory multi-omic analysis of somatic, immune and clinical correlates of response to PD-L1 blockade with atezolizumab in urothelial cancer. Durable clinical benefit was achieved by nine patients but not by the remaining 20. Durable clinical benefit was defined as progression-free survival longer than 6 months, and TCR features were also tested against progression-free and overall survival. About 90% of the roughly 29 patients were identified as males with urothelial cancer of bladder origin, and a prior smoking history was reported by 18 of 29 patients. Blood samples were analyzed at two time points: 3 weeks after treatment start (second dose) and 6 weeks after treatment start. TCR sequencing covered pretreatment tumor samples and matched, serially collected peripheral blood taken before and after atezolizumab treatment.

On the study overall, not on this receptor specifically: Patients with durable benefit showed greater expansion of tumor-associated TCR clones in peripheral blood 3 weeks after starting treatment (n ≈ 23, p = 0.022). A pretreatment peripheral blood TCR clonality below the median was linked to improved progression-free and overall survival. Because the sample size was small (n ≈ 29) and many exploratory analyses were performed, the results are intended to be hypothesis-generating.

The chain was built from TRBV7-2 and TRBJ2-7, with 8 bases in between that match TRBD1. Sequencing used PBMCs, obtained around atezolizumab (anti-PD-L1) treatment. The TCR comes from a man aged 60 to 69 with urothelial cancer. The encoded CDR3 is CATRPGQGFSYEQYF. At the DNA level, the sequence is TGTGCCACCCGACCCGGACAGGGCTTTTCCTACGAGCAGTACTTC.